A selection of T cell receptor beta chains follows, all from one sample in a study of blood T cell repertoires in COVID-19. Assay used: immunoSEQ multiplex PCR; TCRdb lists only in-frame clones, some missing. The data contain approximately 120,000 clones, roughly three quarters of them singletons. The source material was peripheral blood. The receptors were gathered from a man older than 75 with acute or convalescent COVID-19. Each CDR3 is given with its conserved first and last residue. The D gene is left open where the match is weak. Rows give clone size only sometimes, using once, few, many, or a class for an expanded clone.

V gene	D gene	clone size	J gene	CDR3 DNA	CDR3 protein
TRBV28	-	-	TRBJ1-2	TGTGCCAGCAGTAGGGGACTCGGAGCTAACTATGGCTACACCTTC	CASSRGLGANYGYTF
TRBV28	TRBD1	-	TRBJ2-5	TGTGCCAGCAATACCCTCACAGGGGGAAGAGAGACCCAGTACTTC	CASNTLTGGRETQYF
TRBV6-1	-	-	TRBJ1-1	TGTGCCAGCAGTGAATTCGCAGCGGAAACTGAAGCTTTCTTT	CASSEFAAETEAFF
TRBV28	-	once	TRBJ1-2	TGTGCCAGCAGTTCCGGTGAGGTCCTCTATGGCTACACCTTC	CASSSGEVLYGYTF
TRBV15	-	-	TRBJ2-2	TGTGCCTCTCGCCCCGGGGTCGACACCGGGGAGCTGTTTTTT	CASRPGVDTGELFF
TRBV12-3/TRBV12-4	-	-	TRBJ1-2	TGTGCCAGCAGTTTAAAGGGGATCGGTGGCTACACCTTC	CASSLKGIGGYTF
TRBV2	-	once	TRBJ1-5	TGTGCCAGCAGTGAAGCGGGCCGCAACAATCAGCCCCAGCATTTT	CASSEAGRNNQPQHF
TRBV18	TRBD1	once	TRBJ1-2	TGTGCCAGCTCACTCAGGGGGGAGATTGATGGCTACACCTTC	CASSLRGEIDGYTF
TRBV18	TRBD1	-	TRBJ1-5	TGTGCCAGCTCACCACGGGACAGGGAGAGAGGACAGCCCCAGCATTTT	CASSPRDRERGQPQHF
TRBV5-1	TRBD2	few	TRBJ2-7	TGCGCCAGCAGCTTGGCGGGGGGGAGGCGCGAGCAGTACTTC	CASSLAGGRREQYF
TRBV5-6	-	-	TRBJ1-3	TGTGCCAGCAGTTCCGACAGCTCCTCTGGAAACACCATATATTTT	CASSSDSSSGNTIYF
TRBV28	TRBD2	-	TRBJ2-1	TGTGCCAGCAGTCCCCTCCTCGGGACTAGCGGGGTTTACAATGAGCAGTTCTTC	CASSPLLGTSGVYNEQFF
TRBV6-5	-	once	TRBJ1-4	TGTGCCAGCAGGAAACAGGCAACTAATGAAAAACTGTTTTTT	CASRKQATNEKLFF
TRBV25-1	-	-	TRBJ2-7	TGTGCCAGCAGTAGGGGAGGTATCTCCTACGAGCAGTACTTC	CASSRGGISYEQYF
TRBV6-5	TRBD2	once	TRBJ2-7	TGTGCCAGCACTAACGTATACGGGGGGATCTACGAGCAGTACTTC	CASTNVYGGIYEQYF
TRBV19	-	-	TRBJ2-5	TGTGCCAGTAGTAATTTCCTTAACCAAGAGACCCAGTACTTC	CASSNFLNQETQYF
TRBV7-2	-	few	TRBJ1-1	TGTGCCAGCAGCTTAGTCAGCACTGAAGCTTTCTTT	CASSLVSTEAFF
TRBV5-1	-	-	TRBJ1-1	TGCGCCAGCAGCTTGGGGGGCAATGAAGCTTTCTTT	CASSLGGNEAFF
TRBV28	-	few	TRBJ2-1	TGTGCCAGCAGTTTATTCGGGAGTTATGGTGAGCAGTTCTTC	CASSLFGSYGEQFF
TRBV7-9	TRBD2	-	TRBJ2-7	TGTGCCAGCAGCGATAGCGGGGGGACCTACGAGCAGTACTTC	CASSDSGGTYEQYF
TRBV21-1	-	few	TRBJ1-5	TGTGCCAGCAGCCCGCCGACACATAGCAATCAGCCCCAGCATTTT	CASSPPTHSNQPQHF
TRBV3-1/TRBV3-2	-	-	TRBJ1-1	TGTGCCAGCAGCCAAGTGAGCCCCACTGAAGCTTTCTTT	CASSQVSPTEAFF
TRBV7-9	-	-	TRBJ2-3	TGTGCCAGCAGCTTAGACAGCGGAACGCAGTATTTT	CASSLDSGTQYF
TRBV7-8	TRBD1	-	TRBJ2-7	TGTGCCAGCAGCTCCGGACAGGTCTACGAGCAGTACTTC	CASSSGQVYEQYF
TRBV5-1	TRBD1	-	TRBJ1-6	TGCGCCAGCAGCTCCCCCGGGACAGGGGGGCGTAATTCACCCCTCCACTTT	CASSSPGTGGRNSPLHF
TRBV5-8	-	-	TRBJ1-1	TGTGCCAGCAGCCATGCCGACAGGATGAACACTGAAGCTTTCTTT	CASSHADRMNTEAFF
TRBV6-5	-	-	TRBJ1-2	TGTGCCAGCAGCACGACAGGATCGGATAGTTATGGCTACACCTTC	CASSTTGSDSYGYTF
TRBV28	-	-	TRBJ2-7	TGTGCCAGCAGTTCATCGACAGGCCGTACTATGGACGAGCAGTACTTC	CASSSSTGRTMDEQYF
TRBV14	-	-	TRBJ2-6	TGTGCCAGCAGCAACCTCCAGGGGTCCGGGGCCAACGTCCTGACTTTC	CASSNLQGSGANVLTF
TRBV19	TRBD2	-	TRBJ2-2	TGTGCCAGTAGTCTAGGGACTAGCGGACGGACCGGGGAGCTGTTTTTT	CASSLGTSGRTGELFF
TRBV28	TRBD2	-	TRBJ2-3	TGTGCCAGCAGGCAAGCGGGGGCCCAGAGCACAGATACGCAGTATTTT	CASRQAGAQSTDTQYF
TRBV4-1	TRBD1	-	TRBJ2-3	TGCGCCAGCAGCCAAGGACAGGGTGCGACAGATACGCAGTATTTT	CASSQGQGATDTQYF
TRBV6-6	-	-	TRBJ2-3	TGTGCCAGCACCCCCCGAGGTAGGAGCACAGATACGCAGTATTTT	CASTPRGRSTDTQYF
TRBV19	TRBD1	-	TRBJ2-7	TGTGCCAGTAGTAAGGACAGGGGAACCTACGAGCAGTACTTC	CASSKDRGTYEQYF
TRBV5-1	-	-	TRBJ2-7	TGCGCCAGCAGCAGAGACAGAAGCTCCTACGAGCAGTACTTC	CASSRDRSSYEQYF